This note documents a single T cell receptor (beta chain) sequence. This clone was counted once. The antigen it binds to is not known. The record has no base qualities; no much larger clone is one base away. This sample stems from a study of long-term antiretroviral therapy in people with HIV (dated by TCRdb to about 2022). Regarding the research as a whole: The earliest samples were collected roughly a decade before the 2015 WHO recommendation for immediate ART, at a time when ART was usually postponed until CD4 counts fell. A total of about 190 cryopreserved PBMC samples were contributed to the cohort by 30 adults with confirmed HIV infection, with samples collected serially over a mean of roughly six years (range 1-12). Among the 30 or so participants with HIV, around ten were female. Whether ART initiation and durable HIV suppression were associated with changes in peripheral blood TRB repertoire composition and diversity was tested in a retrospective serial study. No cross-contamination during QIAcube processing turned up in test extractions that ran a monoclonal T-cell line alongside 33 polyclonal samples. The research as a whole found: Starting ART was linked to a significant rise in TRB diversity, yet even with long-term ART the diversity remained significantly lower than in transplant donor controls. The samples span the years 2004 to 2017, and the ART regimens used may be less effective than current regimens. Expanded TRB clones identified before ART initiation dominated the repertoire at all time points, although this dominance fluctuated and declined in many PLHIV after ART. Since PBMC availability was limited, sequencing covered only the TCR beta chain, with no alpha chain pairing. Inferences about post-ART repertoire changes are limited because no data were available on ART adherence, viral resistance or therapy changes. Narrower CDR3 length ranges were observed in HIV repertoires than in controls, and an antigen-experienced repertoire with only a slight naive shift after ART was suggested by the network structure. Because cell numbers in pre-ART samples were limited, unsorted PBMC were profiled instead of sorted CD4+ and CD8+ T cells.

V lost 2 bases and J lost 1 base; the stretch between them is 10 bases long. The CDR3 runs 15 residues from the cysteine to the phenylalanine. CDR3 DNA is the only sequence kept; it has 45 bases, read in frame from the first base. For CDR1 and CDR2, the germline V gene lists SNHLY and FYNNEI. The immunoSEQ hsTCRB v3.0 assay was used at survey level resolution to sequence the TRB variable region. A depth of 40,000-50,000 T-cell genomes per sample was targeted for TRB sequencing. Pooled TRB libraries were sequenced on an Illumina MiSeq with a v3 150-cycle kit. The authors' analysis ran thus. Repertoire analysis was run in R within a reproducible Nextflow workflow that covered QC, data transformation and analysis. LymphoSeq2, an R package for exploring AIRR-Seq data, was used to implement custom analyses. Several samples that yielded fewer than 5000 total TRB sequences were excluded, so that under 200 HIV repertoires were analyzed. Among the roughly 200 retained HIV repertoires, under 65 were collected before ART initiation and approximately 130 after ART initiation. Repertoires were downsampled to 5000 TRB nucleotide sequences, and summary statistics were averaged over 100 downsampling iterations. The analysis kept only TRB sequences whose CDR3 regions were at least seven amino acids long. A Shannon entropy-derived clonality score and the Gini coefficient were used to measure diversity. In repertoire networks, the top 5000 CDR3 amino acid sequences were linked whenever an edit distance of one separated two sequences. GLIPH2 predicted antigen specificity groups and MHC restriction for TRB CDR3 amino acid sequences. CDR3 amino acid sequences were matched against VDJdb and McPAS-TCR to flag known CMV, EBV, HIV or tissue antigen associations. Pre-ART, post-ART and control groups were compared with Wilcoxon signed-rank tests and Holm-Bonferroni correction. In its TCRdb copy, this immuneACCESS table keeps in-frame sequences only and misses some clones. Where compared with another copy, unresolved V genes explain less than half of these, and the others have no known cause. Clone size and the V and J calls come from that table; the DNA yielded D and trimming. The sample yields over 25,000 clones; approximately 94% were counted once. Clones ranked in the top ten supply 2.7% of the sample.

Inclusion was restricted to participants for whom at least one PBMC sample before ART initiation and at least two post-ART samples were available. Treatment was received in the United States of America by all participants with HIV. Before DNA extraction, cryopreserved samples of about 1-10 million PBMC were thawed and washed. At the time of the earliest PBMC sample, participants with HIV were aged between about 23 and 54 years. Per participant, PBMC samples came from 1-4 timepoints prior to ART initiation and 2-8 timepoints following ART initiation, for a median of 7 samples. Serial HIV viral load, CD4+ T-cell count, ART history and demographic data were obtained for every participant. Using a Qiagen kit on a QIAcube, genomic DNA was extracted from unsorted PBMC, with samples processed in batches of 12.

The receptor chain draws on TRBV2 and TRBJ2-3; a confident D gene designation cannot be given. This material consisted of unsorted PBMCs, taken about 7.2 years after starting antiretroviral therapy. The clonotype originates from a man in his fifties or sixties with HIV. At the DNA level, the sequence is TGTGCCAGCAGTGAATTCACGGTGGGCACAGATACGCAGTATTTT. It translates to CASSEFTVGTDTQYF. Full variable domain (CDR3 extended with the reference TRBV2 and TRBJ2-3 proteins): EPEVTQTPSHQVTQMGQEVILRCVPISNHLYFYWYRQILGQKVEFLVSFYNNEISEKSEIFDDQFSVERPDGSNFTLKIRSTKLEDSAMYFCASSEFTVGTDTQYFGPGTRLTVL.